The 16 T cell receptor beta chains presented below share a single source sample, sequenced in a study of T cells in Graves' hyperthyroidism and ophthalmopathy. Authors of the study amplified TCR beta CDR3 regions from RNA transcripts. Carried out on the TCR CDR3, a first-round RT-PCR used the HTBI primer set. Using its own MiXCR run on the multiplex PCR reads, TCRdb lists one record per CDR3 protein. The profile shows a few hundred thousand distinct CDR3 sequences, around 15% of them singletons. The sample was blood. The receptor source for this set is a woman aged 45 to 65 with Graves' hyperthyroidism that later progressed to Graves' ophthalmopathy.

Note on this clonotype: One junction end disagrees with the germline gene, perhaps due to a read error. As DNA, the CDR3 is TGCGCCAGCAGTTTGGCCGGGGGACAGTTTGGAAACACCATATATTTT. It is translated as CASSLAGGQFGNTIYF. The gene calls are TRBV5-1 and TRBJ1-3, with 7 bases identical to TRBD1. The CDR3 spans 16 residues. The V gene's germline CDR1 is SGHRS and CDR2 YFSETQ.

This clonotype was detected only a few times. This CDR3 is CASSHRYEQYF. In DNA form, the CDR3 reads TGTGCCAGCAGCCACCGTTACGAGCAGTACTTC. The chain recombines TRBV3-1 with TRBJ2-7; D call uncertain. This CDR3 contains 11 residues. The V and J ends lost 3 bases and 4 bases respectively, with 4 bases between them. Per the germline V gene, CDR1 is LGHDT and CDR2 is YNNKEL (reference sequence).

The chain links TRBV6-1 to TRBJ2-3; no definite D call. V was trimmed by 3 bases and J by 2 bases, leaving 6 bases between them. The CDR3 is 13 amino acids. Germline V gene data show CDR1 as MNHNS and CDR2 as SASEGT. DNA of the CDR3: TGTGCCAGCAGTGACTTATACACAGATACGCAGTATTTT. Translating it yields CASSDLYTDTQYF.

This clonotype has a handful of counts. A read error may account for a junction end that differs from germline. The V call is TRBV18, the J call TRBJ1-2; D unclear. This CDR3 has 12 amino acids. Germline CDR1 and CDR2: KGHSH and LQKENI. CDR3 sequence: CAGSLDLDGYTF. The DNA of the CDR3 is TGTGCCGGCTCATTGGACCTAGATGGCTACACCTTC.

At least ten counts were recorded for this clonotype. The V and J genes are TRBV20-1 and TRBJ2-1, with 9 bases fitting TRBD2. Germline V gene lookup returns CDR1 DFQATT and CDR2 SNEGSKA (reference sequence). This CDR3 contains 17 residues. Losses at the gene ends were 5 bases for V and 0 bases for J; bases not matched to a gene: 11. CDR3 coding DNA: TGCAGTGCTGGGAGAGGACTAGCGCTATTCTCCTACAATGAGCAGTTCTTC. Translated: CSAGRGLALFSYNEQFF.

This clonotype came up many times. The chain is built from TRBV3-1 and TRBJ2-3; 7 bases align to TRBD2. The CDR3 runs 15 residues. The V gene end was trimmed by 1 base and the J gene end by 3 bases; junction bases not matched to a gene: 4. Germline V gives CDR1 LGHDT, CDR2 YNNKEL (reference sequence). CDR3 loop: CASSQVKRETDTQYF. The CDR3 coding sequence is TGTGCCAGCAGCCAAGTGAAGCGGGAAACAGATACGCAGTATTTT.

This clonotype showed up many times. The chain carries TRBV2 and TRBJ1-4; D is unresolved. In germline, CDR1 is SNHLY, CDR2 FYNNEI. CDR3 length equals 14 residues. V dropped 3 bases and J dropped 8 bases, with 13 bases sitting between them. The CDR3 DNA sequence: TGTGCCAGCAGTGAGTCGACCCCTAGGGAAAAACTGTTTTTT. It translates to CASSESTPREKLFF.

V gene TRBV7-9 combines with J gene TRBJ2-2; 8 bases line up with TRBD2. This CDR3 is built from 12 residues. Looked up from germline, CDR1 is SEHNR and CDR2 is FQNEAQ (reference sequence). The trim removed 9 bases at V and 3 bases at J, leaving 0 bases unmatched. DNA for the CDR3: TGTGCCAGACTAGCGGACACCGGGGAGCTGTTTTTT. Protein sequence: CARLADTGELFF.

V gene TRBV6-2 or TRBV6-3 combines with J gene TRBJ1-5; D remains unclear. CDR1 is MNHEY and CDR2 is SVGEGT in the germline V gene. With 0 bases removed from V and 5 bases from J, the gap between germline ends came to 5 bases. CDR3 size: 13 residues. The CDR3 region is CASSYSTDQPQHF. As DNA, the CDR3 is TGTGCCAGCAGTTACTCTACCGATCAGCCCCAGCATTTT.

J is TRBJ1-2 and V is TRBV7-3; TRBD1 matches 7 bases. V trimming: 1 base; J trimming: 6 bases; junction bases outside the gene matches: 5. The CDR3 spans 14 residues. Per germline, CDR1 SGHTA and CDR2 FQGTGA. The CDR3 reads CASSLRQGDDGYTF. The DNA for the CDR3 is TGTGCCAGCAGCTTAAGACAGGGAGACGATGGCTACACCTTC.

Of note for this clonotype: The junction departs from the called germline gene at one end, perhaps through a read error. The CDR3, as DNA: TGTGCCAGCAGCGACTCCTCCGAGCAGTACTTC. This gives the protein CASSDSSEQYF. The rearrangement joins TRBV6-2 or TRBV6-3 to TRBJ2-7; the D is unclear. The CDR3 length is 11 residues. The germline V gene has CDR1 MNHEY and CDR2 SVGEGT.

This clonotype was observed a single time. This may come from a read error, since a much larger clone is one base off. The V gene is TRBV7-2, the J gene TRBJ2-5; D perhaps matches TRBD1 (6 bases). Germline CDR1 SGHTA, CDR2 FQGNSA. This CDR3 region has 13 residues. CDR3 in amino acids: CASSWGQQGTQYF. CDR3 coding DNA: TGTGCCAGCAGCTGGGGACAACAAGGGACCCAGTACTTC.

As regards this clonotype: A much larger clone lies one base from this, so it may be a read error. This chain's CDR3 is CSARGGGSYNEQFF. CDR3 nucleotides: TGCAGTGCTAGGGGTGGCGGGAGCTACAATGAGCAGTTCTTC. The genes are TRBV20-1 and TRBJ2-1; 7 nucleotides match TRBD2. The CDR3 is made up of 14 amino acids. Germline lookup yields CDR1 DFQATT and CDR2 SNEGSKA (reference sequence). V dropped 3 bases and J dropped 3; count of bases not matched to a gene: 5.

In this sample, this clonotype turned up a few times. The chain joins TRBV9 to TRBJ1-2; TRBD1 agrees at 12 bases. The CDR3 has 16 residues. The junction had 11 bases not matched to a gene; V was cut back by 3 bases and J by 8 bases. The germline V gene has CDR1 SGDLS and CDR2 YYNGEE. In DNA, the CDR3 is TGTGCCAGCAGCGAAACCGGGACAGGGGGCTCCGACGGCTACACCTTC. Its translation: CASSETGTGGSDGYTF.

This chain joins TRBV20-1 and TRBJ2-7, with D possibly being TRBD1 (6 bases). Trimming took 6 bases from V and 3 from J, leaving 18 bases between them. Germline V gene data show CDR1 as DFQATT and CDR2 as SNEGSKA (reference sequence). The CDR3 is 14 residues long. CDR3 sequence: CSAPQRGIGYEQYF. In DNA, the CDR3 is TGCAGTGCGCCCCAGAGGGGGATTGGCTACGAGCAGTACTTC.

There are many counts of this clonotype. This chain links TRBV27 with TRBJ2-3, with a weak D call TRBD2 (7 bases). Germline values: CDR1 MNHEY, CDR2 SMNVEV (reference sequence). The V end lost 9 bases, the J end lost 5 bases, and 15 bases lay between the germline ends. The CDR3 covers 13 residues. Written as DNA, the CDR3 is TGTGCCAGTCGAAGGGGGGGAGAAGATACGCAGTATTTT. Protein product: CASRRGGEDTQYF.